This T cell receptor beta chain was profiled in a study of vaccination effects on CD4 cells after COVID-19. General study findings and limits: Cross-reaction with common cold coronaviruses was seen in only 1 of 255 vaccine-induced clones from healthy vaccinees. The study got few convalescent patients and did not collect any early post-infection timepoints.

Repertoires were generated with immunoSEQ multiplex PCR, while TCRdb's copy carries only in-frame clones and drops some. The sample has tens of thousands of clones; 55% to 75% are singletons. With the ViraFEST assay, the study expanded antigen-specific CD4+ T cells using viral peptide pools, then sequenced them. Subsequent to roughly 9 days of culture, CD4+ T cells were isolated. Previously uninfected by SARS-CoV-2, the vaccine recipients also showed negative nucleocapsid antibodies. Half-medium exchanges with IL-2 medium took place on days 3 and 7. This clone was seen a handful of times. Its antigen is currently unknown. The TCR comes from a human donor who received a COVID-19 vaccine. The material was CD4+ T cells from PBMCs cultured with SARS-CoV-2 spike peptides, obtained before COVID-19 vaccination.

The CDR3 protein is CASSDRGSSGNTIYF. The CDR3 DNA reads as TGTGCCAGCAGTGACCGAGGCAGCTCTGGAAACACCATATATTTT. The chain carries TRBV6-4 and TRBJ1-3; no clear D. V gave up 2 bases and J gave up 0 bases, with 8 bases separating them. The CDR3 extends over 15 amino acids. The germline V gene has CDR1 MRHNA and CDR2 SNTAGT.